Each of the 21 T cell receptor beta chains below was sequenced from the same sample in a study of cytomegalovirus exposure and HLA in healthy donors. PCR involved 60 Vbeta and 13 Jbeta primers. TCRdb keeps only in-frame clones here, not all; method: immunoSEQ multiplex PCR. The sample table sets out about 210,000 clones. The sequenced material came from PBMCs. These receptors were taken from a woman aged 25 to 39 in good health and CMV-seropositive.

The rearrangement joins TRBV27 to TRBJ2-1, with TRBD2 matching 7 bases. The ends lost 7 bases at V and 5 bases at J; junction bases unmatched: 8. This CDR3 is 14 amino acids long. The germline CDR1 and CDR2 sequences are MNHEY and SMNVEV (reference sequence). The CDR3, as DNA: TGTGCCAGCAAGCGAGCGGGGAGCAACAATGAGCAGTTCTTC. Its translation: CASKRAGSNNEQFF.

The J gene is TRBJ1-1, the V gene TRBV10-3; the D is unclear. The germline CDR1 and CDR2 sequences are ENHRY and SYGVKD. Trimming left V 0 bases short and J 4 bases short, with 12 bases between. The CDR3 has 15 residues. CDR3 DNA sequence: TGTGCCATCAGTGAGTCCTCGGACGCGGGCACTGAAGCTTTCTTT. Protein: CAISESSDAGTEAFF.

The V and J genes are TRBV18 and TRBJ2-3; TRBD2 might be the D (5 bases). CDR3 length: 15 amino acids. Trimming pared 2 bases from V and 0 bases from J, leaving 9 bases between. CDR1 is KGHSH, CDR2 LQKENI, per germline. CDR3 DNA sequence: TGTGCCAGCTCACCAAGCGGACCTAGCACAGATACGCAGTATTTT. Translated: CASSPSGPSTDTQYF. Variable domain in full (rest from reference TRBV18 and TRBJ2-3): NAGVMQNPRHLVRRRGQEARLRCSPMKGHSHVYWYRQLPEEGLKFMVYLQKENIIDESGMPKERFSAEFPKEGPSILRIQQVVRGDSAAYFCASSPSGPSTDTQYFGPGTRLTVL.

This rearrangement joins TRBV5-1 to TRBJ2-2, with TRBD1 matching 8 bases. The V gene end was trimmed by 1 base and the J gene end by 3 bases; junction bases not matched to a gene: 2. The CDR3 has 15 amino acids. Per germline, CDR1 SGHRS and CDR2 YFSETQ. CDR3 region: CASSLTGGYTGELFF. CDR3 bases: TGCGCCAGCAGCTTGACAGGGGGTTACACCGGGGAGCTGTTTTTT.

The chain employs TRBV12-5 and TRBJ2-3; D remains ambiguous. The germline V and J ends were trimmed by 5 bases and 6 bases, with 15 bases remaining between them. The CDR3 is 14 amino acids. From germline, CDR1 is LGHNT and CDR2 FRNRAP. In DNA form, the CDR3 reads TGTGCTAGTGGTCCACCTAGAGCCTGGGATACGCAGTATTTT. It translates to CASGPPRAWDTQYF.

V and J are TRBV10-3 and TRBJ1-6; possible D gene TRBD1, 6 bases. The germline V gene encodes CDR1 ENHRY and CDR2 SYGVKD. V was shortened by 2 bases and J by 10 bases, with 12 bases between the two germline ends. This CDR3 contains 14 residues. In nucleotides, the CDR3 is TGTGCCATCAGTGAGAGGGGGAGGGACTCACCCCTCCACTTT. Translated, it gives CAISERGRDSPLHF.

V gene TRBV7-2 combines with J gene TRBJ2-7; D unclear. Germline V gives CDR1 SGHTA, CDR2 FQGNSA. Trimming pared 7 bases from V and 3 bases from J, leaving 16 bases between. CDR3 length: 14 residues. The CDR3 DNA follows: TGTGCCAGCATGTCTGGGCAGCCAAACTACGAGCAGTACTTC. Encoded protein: CASMSGQPNYEQYF.

CDR3 in amino acids: CASSLAVAGGPYEQYF. For the CDR3, the DNA is TGCGCCAGCAGCTTGGCCGTAGCGGGAGGGCCCTACGAGCAGTACTTC. The rearrangement uses TRBV5-1 and TRBJ2-7; TRBD2 aligns across 11 bases. The germline CDR1 and CDR2 sequences are SGHRS and YFSETQ. The CDR3 has 16 residues. With 0 bases clipped from V and 2 bases from J, the junction kept 4 bases outside the gene matches.

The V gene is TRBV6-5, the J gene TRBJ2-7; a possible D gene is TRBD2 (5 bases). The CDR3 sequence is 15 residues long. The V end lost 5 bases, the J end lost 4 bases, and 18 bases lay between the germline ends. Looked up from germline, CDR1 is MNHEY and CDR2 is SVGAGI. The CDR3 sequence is CASSQGSPPFYEQYF. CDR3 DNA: TGTGCCAGCAGTCAAGGGAGTCCCCCTTTTTACGAGCAGTACTTC.

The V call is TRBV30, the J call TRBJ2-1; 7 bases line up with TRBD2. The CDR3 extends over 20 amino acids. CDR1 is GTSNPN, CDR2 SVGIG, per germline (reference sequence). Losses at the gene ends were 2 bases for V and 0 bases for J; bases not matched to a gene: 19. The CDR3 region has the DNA TGTGCCTGGAGTAAACTGGGTTGGTCTAGTAGCGGGCGCTCCTACAATGAGCAGTTCTTC. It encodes CAWSKLGWSSSGRSYNEQFF. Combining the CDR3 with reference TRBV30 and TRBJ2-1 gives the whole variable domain SQTIHQWPATLVQPVGSPLSLECTVEGTSNPNLYWYRQAAGRGLQLLFYSVGIGQISSEVPQNLSASRPQDRQFILSSKKLLLSDSGFYLCAWSKLGWSSSGRSYNEQFFGPGTRLTVL.

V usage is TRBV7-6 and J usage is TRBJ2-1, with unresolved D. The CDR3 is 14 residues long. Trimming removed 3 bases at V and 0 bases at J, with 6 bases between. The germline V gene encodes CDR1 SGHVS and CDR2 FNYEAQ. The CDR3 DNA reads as TGTGCCAGCAGCTTGCTGAGCTCCTACAATGAGCAGTTCTTC. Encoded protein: CASSLLSSYNEQFF.

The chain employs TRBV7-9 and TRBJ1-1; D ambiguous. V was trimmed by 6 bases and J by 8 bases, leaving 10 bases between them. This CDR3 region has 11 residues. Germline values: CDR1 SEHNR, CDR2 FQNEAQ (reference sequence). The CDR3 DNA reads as TGTGCCAGCAGTTACTCGGGGGAAGCTTTCTTT. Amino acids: CASSYSGEAFF.

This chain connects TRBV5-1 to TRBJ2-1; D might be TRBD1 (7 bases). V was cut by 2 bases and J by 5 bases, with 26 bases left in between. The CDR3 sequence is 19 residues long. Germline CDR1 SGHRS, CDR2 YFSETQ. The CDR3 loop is CASSFLLRRGLTSDNEQFF. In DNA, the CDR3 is TGCGCCAGCAGCTTCCTTTTACGGAGGGGGCTGACTTCTGACAATGAGCAGTTCTTC.

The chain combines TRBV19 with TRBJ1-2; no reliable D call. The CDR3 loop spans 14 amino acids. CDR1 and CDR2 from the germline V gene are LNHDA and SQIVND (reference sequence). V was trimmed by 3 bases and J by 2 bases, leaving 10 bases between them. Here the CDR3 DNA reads TGTGCCAGTAGTATTAAGAACTTCAACTATGGCTACACCTTC. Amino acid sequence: CASSIKNFNYGYTF.

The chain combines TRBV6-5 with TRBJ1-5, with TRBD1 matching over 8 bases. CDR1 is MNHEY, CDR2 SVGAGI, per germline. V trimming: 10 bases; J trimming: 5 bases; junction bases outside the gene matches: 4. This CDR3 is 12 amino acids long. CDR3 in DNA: TGTGCCACCGGACAGGGCGATCAGCCCCAGCATTTT. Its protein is CATGQGDQPQHF.

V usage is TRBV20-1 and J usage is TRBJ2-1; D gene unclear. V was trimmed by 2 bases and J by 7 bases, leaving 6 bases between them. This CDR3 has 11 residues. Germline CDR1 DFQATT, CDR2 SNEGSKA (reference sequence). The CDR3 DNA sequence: TGCAGTGCTAGACGCCAGAATGAGCAGTTCTTC. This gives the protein CSARRQNEQFF.

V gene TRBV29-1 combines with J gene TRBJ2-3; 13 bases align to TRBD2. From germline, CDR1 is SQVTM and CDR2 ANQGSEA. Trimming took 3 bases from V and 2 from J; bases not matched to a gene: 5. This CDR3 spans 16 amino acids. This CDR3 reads CSVDGTSGNPTDTQYF. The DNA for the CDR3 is TGCAGCGTTGACGGGACTAGCGGGAATCCCACAGATACGCAGTATTTT.

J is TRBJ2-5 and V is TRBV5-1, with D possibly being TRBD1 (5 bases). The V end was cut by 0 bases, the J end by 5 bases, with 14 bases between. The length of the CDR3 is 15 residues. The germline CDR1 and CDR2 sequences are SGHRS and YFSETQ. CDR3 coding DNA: TGCGCCAGCAGCTTGGGGACAACACGAGTGGAGACCCAGTACTTC. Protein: CASSLGTTRVETQYF. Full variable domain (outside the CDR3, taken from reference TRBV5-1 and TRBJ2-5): KAGVTQTPRYLIKTRGQQVTLSCSPISGHRSVSWYQQTPGQGLQFLFEYFSETQRNKGNFPGRFSGRQFSNSRSEMNVSTLELGDSALYLCASSLGTTRVETQYFGPGTRLLVL.

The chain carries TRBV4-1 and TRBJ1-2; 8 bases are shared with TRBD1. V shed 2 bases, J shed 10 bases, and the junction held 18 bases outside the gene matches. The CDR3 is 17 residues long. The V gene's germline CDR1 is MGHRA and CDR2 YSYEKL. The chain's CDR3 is CASSQLIGDRWGIVYTF. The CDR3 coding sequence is TGCGCCAGCAGCCAACTCATAGGGGACAGGTGGGGAATTGTCTACACCTTC.

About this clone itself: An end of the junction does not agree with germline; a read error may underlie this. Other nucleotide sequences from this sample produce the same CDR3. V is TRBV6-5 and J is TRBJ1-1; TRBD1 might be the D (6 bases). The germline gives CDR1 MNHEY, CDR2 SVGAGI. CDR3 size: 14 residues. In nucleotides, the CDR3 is TGTGCCAGCAGTTACGTGACAGGACACACCGAAGCTTTCTTT. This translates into CASSYVTGHTEAFF.

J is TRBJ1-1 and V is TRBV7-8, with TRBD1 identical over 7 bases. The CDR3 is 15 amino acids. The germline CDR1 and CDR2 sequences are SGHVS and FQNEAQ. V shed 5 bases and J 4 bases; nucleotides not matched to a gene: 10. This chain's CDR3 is CASSQINRGTTEAFF. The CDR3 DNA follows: TGTGCCAGCAGCCAAATAAACAGGGGCACCACTGAAGCTTTCTTT.